The next 25 T cell receptor beta chains were all read from a single sample in a study of lymphopenia after photon versus proton radiotherapy. Here immunoSEQ multiplex PCR was the method, and the copy in TCRdb shows in-frame clones only, minus some. The sample has roughly 42,000 clones, 85% to 90% seen once; the top ten hold roughly 2.3%. Sequenced here: peripheral blood, sampled from a patient treated with photon-based radiotherapy. All receptors come from a man between 35 and 55 years old with gastric cancer.

The rearrangement uses TRBV6-1 and TRBJ1-2, with unresolved D. Germline V gene lookup returns CDR1 MNHNS and CDR2 SASEGT. V shed 4 bases and J shed 5 bases, with 11 bases lying between them. This CDR3 is built from 13 residues. CDR3 residues: CASSATGPYGYTF. The CDR3 DNA reads as TGTGCCAGCAGTGCCACTGGCCCTTATGGCTACACCTTC.

The chain recombines TRBV19 with TRBJ2-5, with 8 bases matching TRBD1. This CDR3 region has 13 residues. V was clipped by 6 bases and J by 4 bases; unmatched bases: 4. The V gene's germline CDR1 is LNHDA and CDR2 SQIVND (reference sequence). The CDR3 loop reads CASSRGPRETQYF. The CDR3 bases are TGTGCCAGTAGCAGGGGGCCGCGAGAGACCCAGTACTTC.

This clone was seen a handful of times. V gene TRBV12-5 combines with J gene TRBJ1-5; D gene ambiguous. The V gene's germline CDR1 is LGHNT and CDR2 FRNRAP. Trimming stripped 7 bases from V and 4 bases from J, with 20 bases between. The CDR3 runs to 16 residues. CDR3 sequence (DNA): TGTGCTAGTGTCCCACCCGGGGATTACGGGAATCAGCCCCAGCATTTT. Amino acid sequence: CASVPPGDYGNQPQHF.

This chain connects TRBV30 to TRBJ2-7; D gene uncertain. Germline lookup yields CDR1 GTSNPN and CDR2 SVGIG (reference sequence). V gave up 5 bases and J gave up 1 base, with 6 bases separating them. The CDR3 length is 11 residues. Written as DNA, the CDR3 is TGTGCCTGGGTGAGGTCCTACGAGCAGTACTTC. It translates to CAWVRSYEQYF.

The rearrangement links TRBV5-4 to TRBJ2-3; 11 bases fit TRBD2. This CDR3 is built from 16 residues. Germline lookup yields CDR1 SGHNT and CDR2 YYREEE (reference sequence). The junction had 3 bases not matched to a gene; V was cut back by 1 base and J by 2 bases. Here the CDR3 DNA reads TGTGCCAGCAGCTTGTGGGGACTAGCGGCCACAGATACGCAGTATTTT. Translation gives CASSLWGLAATDTQYF.

This clone has more than one count but fewer than ten. The rearrangement joins TRBV30 to TRBJ1-1; no firm D call. In germline, CDR1 is GTSNPN, CDR2 SVGIG (reference sequence). This CDR3 is built from 12 residues. Trimming took off 4 bases at V and 3 bases at J, with 9 bases between the two ends. Written as DNA, the CDR3 is TGTGCCTGGACATTCCCGCACACTGAAGCTTTCTTT. Its protein is CAWTFPHTEAFF.

The V gene is TRBV30, the J gene TRBJ1-5; perhaps TRBD1 as D (5 bases). V shed 3 bases and J shed 6 bases, with 15 bases lying between them. This CDR3 is 14 amino acids long. Germline V CDR1 and CDR2: GTSNPN, SVGIG (reference sequence). CDR3 loop: CAWSLKGSGQPQHF. The CDR3 DNA reads as TGTGCCTGGAGCCTAAAGGGGTCTGGTCAGCCCCAGCATTTT.

This chain links TRBV18 with TRBJ1-2; TRBD1 is a possible D gene (6 bases). V was shortened by 6 bases and J by 5 bases, with 19 bases between the two germline ends. The CDR3 consists of 15 residues. Germline V lookup: CDR1 KGHSH, CDR2 LQKENI. CDR3 in DNA: TGTGCCAGCTCCCCTGGTGACAGGCCCGATTATGGCTACACCTTC. As protein: CASSPGDRPDYGYTF.

Sample share makes this clone medium-sized. The chain links TRBV7-2 to TRBJ1-5, with a weak D call TRBD1 (5 bases). The length of the CDR3 is 15 residues. Trimming took off 5 bases at V and 2 bases at J, with 13 bases between the two ends. The germline CDR1 and CDR2 sequences are SGHTA and FQGNSA. As DNA, the CDR3 is TGTGCCAGCAGCCCCGGGGGGTTCGGCAATCAGCCCCAGCATTTT. Protein: CASSPGGFGNQPQHF.

The J gene is TRBJ2-7, the V gene TRBV7-8; 7 nucleotides align to TRBD1. The V and J ends lost 5 bases and 5 bases, in that order; junction bases with no gene match: 9. Germline assignment: CDR1 SGHVS and CDR2 FQNEAQ. The CDR3 is 14 residues long. CDR3 residues: CASSIIRDSHEQYF. CDR3 in DNA: TGTGCCAGCAGCATTATCCGGGACAGCCACGAGCAGTACTTC.

The chain employs TRBV7-2 and TRBJ1-6; TRBD1 matches at 7 bases. Germline CDR1 and CDR2: SGHTA and FQGNSA. V trimming: 5 bases; J trimming: 3 bases; junction bases outside the gene matches: 10. This CDR3 has 17 residues. The CDR3 DNA is TGTGCCAGCAGCAAGGGGGGGACAGATATCTATAATTCACCCCTCCACTTT. Its translation: CASSKGGTDIYNSPLHF.

The rearrangement joins TRBV2 to TRBJ2-4; 8 bases align to TRBD2. V was clipped by 5 bases and J by 9 bases; unmatched bases: 6. CDR1 SNHLY and CDR2 FYNNEI come from the germline V gene. The CDR3 loop spans 13 amino acids. CDR3: CASSLGGASIQYF. The CDR3 DNA sequence: TGTGCCAGCAGTCTCGGGGGGGCGAGCATTCAGTACTTC.

V usage is TRBV10-3 and J usage is TRBJ1-6; tentative D call: TRBD1 (6 bases). V dropped 5 bases and J dropped 8 bases, with 13 bases sitting between them. The germline V gene has CDR1 ENHRY and CDR2 SYGVKD. The CDR3 runs to 14 residues. The CDR3 sequence is CAISNRDTDSPLHF. As DNA, the CDR3 is TGTGCCATCAGTAACCGGGACACCGATTCACCCCTCCACTTT.

The chain links TRBV18 to TRBJ2-7; TRBD1 is a possible D gene (5 bases). Trimming removed 2 bases at V and 4 bases at J, with 15 bases between. Germline CDR1 KGHSH, CDR2 LQKENI. The CDR3 totals 15 residues. The CDR3 loop is CASSPMTAPKYEQYF. The CDR3 coding sequence is TGTGCCAGCTCACCAATGACAGCACCTAAATACGAGCAGTACTTC.

This clone was found a few times. V and J are TRBV21-1 and TRBJ2-3; TRBD1, the table's D call, was not compared with the DNA. TRBV21-1 is noted as a pseudogene. CDR3 length: 16 amino acids. The CDR3 coding sequence is TGTGCCAGCAGCAAAGCGGGACAGGGGAGGACAGATACGCAGTATTTT. Its translation is CASSKAGQGRTDTQYF.

CDR3 sequence: CASSIGSGQGSEQYF. CDR3 bases: TGTGCCAGCAGCATTGGTTCGGGACAGGGGAGCGAGCAGTACTTC. The chain combines TRBV7-9 with TRBJ2-7; TRBD1 matches at 10 bases. Germline assignment: CDR1 SEHNR and CDR2 FQNEAQ (reference sequence). Unmatched junction bases numbered 10, after V lost 5 bases and J lost 6 bases. This CDR3 spans 15 amino acids.

The chain joins TRBV6-4 to TRBJ2-2, with D perhaps TRBD1 (5 bases). Trimming pared 3 bases from V and 2 bases from J, leaving 7 bases between. This CDR3 has 14 residues. CDR1 and CDR2 from the germline V gene are MRHNA and SNTAGT. The CDR3 nucleotides read TGTGCCAGCAGTGAAGGGGCCAACACCGGGGAGCTGTTTTTT. Its protein is CASSEGANTGELFF.

The count of this clone is one. V gene TRBV25-1 combines with J gene TRBJ1-1; D is uncertain. V was shortened by 1 base and J by 4 bases, with 10 bases between the two germline ends. CDR3 size: 14 residues. Germline values: CDR1 MGHDK, CDR2 SYGVNS. The DNA for the CDR3 is TGTGCCAGCAGTGAATCTGGCACAGCCACTGAAGCTTTCTTT. Protein product: CASSESGTATEAFF.

The V call is TRBV5-6, the J call TRBJ2-7; the D is unclear. The germline gives CDR1 SGHDT, CDR2 YYEEEE. This CDR3 has 14 residues. Trimming shortened V by 0 bases and J by 3 bases, and 10 bases separated the two germline ends. The CDR3: CASSLDGRRYEQYF. The CDR3 region has the DNA TGTGCCAGCAGCTTGGATGGACGGCGCTACGAGCAGTACTTC.

CDR3 in DNA: TGCGCCAGCTGTCTCGGGGGCCAAAACTCTGGAAACACCATATATTTT. Amino acids: CASCLGGQNSGNTIYF. The chain couples TRBV5-1 to TRBJ1-3; D might be TRBD1 (6 bases). V was cut by 7 bases and J by 0 bases, with 17 bases left in between. Germline loops: CDR1 SGHRS, CDR2 YFSETQ. This CDR3 spans 16 amino acids.

The CDR3: CASSFDSYYGYTF. The DNA of the CDR3 is TGTGCCAGCAGCTTCGACAGTTACTATGGCTACACCTTC. The rearrangement uses TRBV7-9 and TRBJ1-2, with D perhaps matching TRBD1 (5 bases). Trimming shortened V by 3 bases and J by 3 bases, and 8 bases separated the two germline ends. Germline V gene lookup returns CDR1 SEHNR and CDR2 FQNEAQ (reference sequence). The CDR3 is 13 amino acids.

The gene calls are TRBV4-2 and TRBJ2-2, with TRBD2 identical over 11 bases. J was trimmed by 6 bases and V by 3 bases; bases with no gene match: 6. Per the germline V gene, CDR1 is LGHNA and CDR2 is YNFKEQ. CDR3 size: 16 residues. Written as DNA, the CDR3 is TGTGCCAGCAGCCAGGGGACTAGCGGAAAGGCCGGGGAGCTGTTTTTT. This translates into CASSQGTSGKAGELFF.

V usage is TRBV30 and J usage is TRBJ2-5; 7 nucleotides match TRBD2. The junction had 1 base not matched to a gene; V was cut back by 1 base and J by 2 bases. CDR3 length equals 13 residues. Germline loops: CDR1 GTSNPN, CDR2 SVGIG (reference sequence). The CDR3 nucleotides are TGTGCCTGGAGTGGACTAGCACAAGAGACCCAGTACTTC. As protein: CAWSGLAQETQYF.

This chain connects TRBV18 to TRBJ1-6, with 8 bases aligning to TRBD1. CDR1 is KGHSH, CDR2 LQKENI, per germline. This CDR3 is 15 amino acids long. Trimming at V came to 6 bases and at J to 5 bases, leaving 6 bases not matched to a gene. The CDR3 loop reads CASSLRTGNNSPLHF. The CDR3 DNA is TGTGCCAGCTCCCTCAGGACAGGGAATAATTCACCCCTCCACTTT.

The gene calls are TRBV7-9 and TRBJ1-2; 8 positions match TRBD1. The CDR3 sequence is 12 residues long. Looked up from germline, CDR1 is SEHNR and CDR2 is FQNEAQ (reference sequence). Trimming took 5 bases from V and 7 from J; bases not matched to a gene: 3. The CDR3 DNA reads TGTGCCAGCAGCCCGACAGGGGTTGGCTACACCTTC. This gives the protein CASSPTGVGYTF.